Listed below are T cell receptor beta chains from one sample, sequenced in a study of OX40 agonist ivuxolimab in advanced cancers. Data came from immunoSEQ multiplex PCR; TCRdb stores just in-frame clones and leaves some out. The table includes about 82,000 clones, 70% to 90% detected once. Here the sequenced sample was CD4+ or CD8+ T cells sorted from blood, taken in a trial of the OX40 agonist ivuxolimab. The receptors shown here come from an adult with an advanced solid tumor such as melanoma, head and neck, liver or kidney cancer. The CDR3 runs from the conserved cysteine through the conserved F or W. The D gene is left open where the match is weak. Rows may omit the clone size; those that give it use once, few, many or a size class.

length | J | size | V | D | DNA | CDR3
15 | TRBJ2-5 | - | TRBV19 | - | TGTGCCAGTAGTTCCCTCCTAGGGAGAGAGGAGACCCAGTACTTC | CASSSLLGREETQYF
15 | TRBJ2-1 | - | TRBV7-8 | TRBD2 | TGTGCCAGCAGCGGTAGCGGGCCTAATGGGAATGAGCAGTTCTTC | CASSGSGPNGNEQFF
14 | TRBJ1-2 | - | TRBV11-2 | - | TGTGCCAGCAGCTTTCCCGGGTTCAACGGGGGCTACACCTTC | CASSFPGFNGGYTF
15 | TRBJ1-2 | - | TRBV12-5 | - | TGTGCTAGTGGTCTTGAGGGACCGGCAAGAAATGGCTACACCTTC | CASGLEGPARNGYTF
16 | TRBJ2-2 | once | TRBV11-2 | TRBD2 | TGTGCCAGCAGCATGGATGGGGGAGGGGTAACCGGGGAGCTGTTTTTT | CASSMDGGGVTGELFF
14 | TRBJ2-5 | - | TRBV6-1 | - | TGTGCCAGCAGTGCACTTCAACAGGCCGAGACCCAGTACTTC | CASSALQQAETQYF
14 | TRBJ2-7 | - | TRBV28 | TRBD2 | TGTGCCAGCAGACTAAGCGGGGGAACCTACGAGCAGTACTTC | CASRLSGGTYEQYF
16 | TRBJ1-5 | - | TRBV7-9 | TRBD1 | TGTGCCAGCAGCCCTGGGACAGGTAGGGGCAATCAGCCCCAGCATTTT | CASSPGTGRGNQPQHF
14 | TRBJ2-7 | - | TRBV5-6 | TRBD2 | TGTGCCAGCAGCTTGGACGGGGGGGCCTACGAGCAGTACTTC | CASSLDGGAYEQYF
14 | TRBJ2-7 | once | TRBV18 | - | TGTGCCAGCCACGGACAGACGGCAGCCTACGAGCAGTACTTC | CASHGQTAAYEQYF
16 | TRBJ2-1 | - | TRBV7-3 | TRBD2 | TGTGCCAGCAGCCCAAGGACTAGCGGGGGTTACAATGAGCAGTTCTTC | CASSPRTSGGYNEQFF
14 | TRBJ2-1 | - | TRBV19 | - | TGTGCCAGTAGTATTACAGGGGAAGGGGGGGAGCAGTTCTTC | CASSITGEGGEQFF
14 | TRBJ2-7 | - | TRBV2 | TRBD2 | TGTGCCACCAGGTTGTCTAGCGGGAGGTACGAGCAGTACTTC | CATRLSSGRYEQYF
14 | TRBJ1-3 | - | TRBV30 | TRBD1 | TGTGCCTGGAGTAACGGGACAGCTGGAAACACCATATATTTT | CAWSNGTAGNTIYF
16 | TRBJ2-2 | - | TRBV25-1 | - | TGTGCCAGCAGTGAATATGGGGGGAAGAACACCGGGGAGCTGTTTTTT | CASSEYGGKNTGELFF
14 | TRBJ2-5 | - | TRBV14 | - | TGTGCCAGCAGCCAAGAACTCGACCAAGAGACCCAGTACTTC | CASSQELDQETQYF
14 | TRBJ1-2 | - | TRBV30 | - | TGTGCCTGCGCCCCTTGGGGGGCGTTCTATGGCTACACCTTC | CACAPWGAFYGYTF
19 | TRBJ2-1 | - | TRBV27 | TRBD2 | TGTGCCAGCAGTTCCGAAAAGTTTCGAACTAGCGGCTCCTACAATGAGCAGTTCTTC | CASSSEKFRTSGSYNEQFF
14 | TRBJ1-4 | - | TRBV4-2 | - | TGTGCCAGCAGCCAAGATAGGGTTGAGAAAAAACTGTTTTTT | CASSQDRVEKKLFF
13 | TRBJ1-1 | - | TRBV29-1 | - | TGCAGCGTTGTAGTACAGCAGAACACTGAAGCTTTCTTT | CSVVVQQNTEAFF
15 | TRBJ1-4 | - | TRBV25-1 | TRBD1 | TGTGCCAGCAGTGACAGGGGGGCAACTAATGAAAAACTGTTTTTT | CASSDRGATNEKLFF
11 | TRBJ2-5 | few | TRBV20-1 | - | TGCAGTGCTAGGACCCAAGAGACCCAGTACTTC | CSARTQETQYF
14 | TRBJ2-5 | - | TRBV5-1 | - | TGCGCCAGCAGCGGAGGGGGCCAGGGGGAGACCCAGTACTTC | CASSGGGQGETQYF
14 | TRBJ2-7 | - | TRBV11-2 | - | TGTGCCAGCAGCTTAGGCCCCCTAGCGTACGAGCAGTACTTC | CASSLGPLAYEQYF
14 | TRBJ1-1 | - | TRBV5-1 | - | TGCGCCAGCAGCGACGACAAGCAGAACACTGAAGCTTTCTTT | CASSDDKQNTEAFF
13 | TRBJ2-3 | - | TRBV7-9 | TRBD2 | TGTGCCAGCAGCTACCGGGGAGGGGATACGCAGTATTTT | CASSYRGGDTQYF
12 | TRBJ1-1 | once | TRBV15 | - | TGTGCCACCAGCAGAGATCAGGGTGGAGCTTTCTTT | CATSRDQGGAFF
17 | TRBJ1-1 | - | TRBV10-2 | - | TGCGCCAGCAGTGACCCGTCTCTGACAGTCATGAACACTGAAGCTTTCTTT | CASSDPSLTVMNTEAFF
14 | TRBJ2-5 | few | TRBV2 | TRBD1 | TGTGCCAGCGAGAGACAGGGGAGCCTAGAGACCCAGTACTTC | CASERQGSLETQYF
15 | TRBJ2-3 | - | TRBV19 | TRBD2 | TGTGCCAGTAGTATCGGAGCGGGAGTGGCGGATACGCAGTATTTT | CASSIGAGVADTQYF
15 | TRBJ2-7 | once | TRBV11-1 | - | TGTGCCAGCAGCTTCCCCGGCCGGACAATCTACGAGCAGTACTTC | CASSFPGRTIYEQYF
11 | TRBJ2-5 | few | TRBV4-3 | - | TGCGCCAGCAGCCAAGTCATAACCCAGTACTTC | CASSQVITQYF
15 | TRBJ2-1 | - | TRBV27 | TRBD2 | TGTGCCAGCAGAAAATGGACTAGCGGGAGGAATGAGCAGTTCTTC | CASRKWTSGRNEQFF
11 | TRBJ2-7 | - | TRBV29-1 | - | TGCAGCGTTGAAGGATTCGACGAGCAGTACTTC | CSVEGFDEQYF
14 | TRBJ2-5 | once | TRBV5-1 | TRBD2 | TGCGCCAGCACAACTAGCGGGACGAGGGAGACCCAGTACTTC | CASTTSGTRETQYF
16 | TRBJ2-1 | - | TRBV7-2 | - | TGTGCCAGCAGCTTTACGGGAGATAGGCACTACAATGAGCAGTTCTTC | CASSFTGDRHYNEQFF
14 | TRBJ2-7 | - | TRBV7-9 | - | TGTGCCAGCAGCCTGGGACGGCAAGGGTACGAGCAGTACTTC | CASSLGRQGYEQYF
14 | TRBJ2-5 | - | TRBV9 | TRBD2 | TGTGCCAGCAGCCCTTGGGGAGGGCAGGAGACCCAGTACTTC | CASSPWGGQETQYF
15 | TRBJ1-2 | - | TRBV28 | - | TGTGCCAGCAGTCCCCCCAGGGCCCTGGACTATGGCTACACCTTC | CASSPPRALDYGYTF
15 | TRBJ1-2 | - | TRBV19 | - | TGTGCCAGTACCTTGCAGGGATGGGGTGACTATGGCTACACCTTC | CASTLQGWGDYGYTF
14 | TRBJ2-1 | once | TRBV6-5 | - | TGTGCCAGCAGTTCACGGAGGCTGTACAATGAGCAGTTCTTC | CASSSRRLYNEQFF
16 | TRBJ1-1 | - | TRBV6-5 | - | TGTGCCAGCAGTTACATGGGTATTCGCGGTAACACTGAAGCTTTCTTT | CASSYMGIRGNTEAFF
16 | TRBJ2-3 | - | TRBV2 | TRBD2 | TGTGCCAGCAGTCAAACCTTAGCGGGAAGCACAGATACGCAGTATTTT | CASSQTLAGSTDTQYF
17 | TRBJ2-7 | - | TRBV27 | TRBD2 | TGTGCCAGCAGACCGTATACTAGCGGGAGTACTGCGTACGAGCAGTACTTC | CASRPYTSGSTAYEQYF
13 | TRBJ2-1 | - | TRBV6-1 | - | TGTGCCAGCACTGAAGGGGCACGTTCAAATCAGTTCTTC | CASTEGARSNQFF
13 | TRBJ1-1 | - | TRBV5-1 | - | TGCGCCAGCAGTTATCAGGGGAACACTGAAGCTTTCTTT | CASSYQGNTEAFF
15 | TRBJ2-1 | - | TRBV7-3 | TRBD2 | TGTGCCAGCAGCTCGGATAGCGGGTCCTACAATGAGCAGTTCTTC | CASSSDSGSYNEQFF
16 | TRBJ1-1 | few | TRBV5-4 | - | TGTGCCAGCAGCAAACAAACAGGGACGGTGAACACTGAAGCTTTCTTT | CASSKQTGTVNTEAFF
17 | TRBJ1-2 | - | TRBV5-6 | - | TGTGCCAGCAGCTTGATCAGGAAACGTGTCAGCTTCTATGGCTACACCTTC | CASSLIRKRVSFYGYTF
15 | TRBJ2-3 | - | TRBV11-2 | - | TGTGCCAGCAGCTTCTCCGGGCAAGCCACAGATACGCAGTATTTT | CASSFSGQATDTQYF
15 | TRBJ2-1 | - | TRBV7-9 | - | TGTGCCAGCAGCTTAGATGTTGGGACACTGAATGAGCAGTTCTTC | CASSLDVGTLNEQFF
13 | TRBJ2-6 | - | TRBV6-1 | - | TGTGCCACCCTCCGTAGGGGGGCCAACGTCCTGACTTTC | CATLRRGANVLTF
16 | TRBJ1-5 | - | TRBV28 | - | TGTGCCAGCCAAGGTACGGGTCTCAAGACAAATCAGCCCCAGCATTTT | CASQGTGLKTNQPQHF
15 | TRBJ2-2 | - | TRBV9 | TRBD2 | TGTGCCAGCAGCGAGACTAGCGGCGGACGCGGGGAGCTGTTTTTT | CASSETSGGRGELFF